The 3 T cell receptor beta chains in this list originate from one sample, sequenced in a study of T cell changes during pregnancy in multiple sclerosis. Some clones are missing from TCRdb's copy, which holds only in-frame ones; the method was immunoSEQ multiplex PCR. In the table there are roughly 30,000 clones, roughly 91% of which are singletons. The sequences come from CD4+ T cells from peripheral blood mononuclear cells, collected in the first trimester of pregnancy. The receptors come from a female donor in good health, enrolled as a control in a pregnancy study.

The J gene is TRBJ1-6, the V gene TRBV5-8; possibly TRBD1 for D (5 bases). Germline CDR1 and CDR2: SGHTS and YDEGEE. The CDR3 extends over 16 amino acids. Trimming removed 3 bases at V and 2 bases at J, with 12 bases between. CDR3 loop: CASSSTRQPYNSPLHF. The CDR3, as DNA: TGTGCCAGCAGCTCCACTCGACAGCCCTATAATTCACCCCTCCACTTT.

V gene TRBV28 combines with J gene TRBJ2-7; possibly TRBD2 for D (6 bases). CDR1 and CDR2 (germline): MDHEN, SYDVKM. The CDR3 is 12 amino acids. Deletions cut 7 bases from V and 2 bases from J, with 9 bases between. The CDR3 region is CASMRGTYEQYF. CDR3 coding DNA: TGTGCCAGCATGCGGGGTACCTACGAGCAGTACTTC.

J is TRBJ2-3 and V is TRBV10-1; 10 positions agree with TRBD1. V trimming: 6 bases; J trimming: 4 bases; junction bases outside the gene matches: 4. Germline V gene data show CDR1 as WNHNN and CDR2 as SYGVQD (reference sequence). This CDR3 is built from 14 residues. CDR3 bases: TGCGCCAGCAGCGGGGACAGGGGTTCAGATACGCAGTATTTT. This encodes CASSGDRGSDTQYF.